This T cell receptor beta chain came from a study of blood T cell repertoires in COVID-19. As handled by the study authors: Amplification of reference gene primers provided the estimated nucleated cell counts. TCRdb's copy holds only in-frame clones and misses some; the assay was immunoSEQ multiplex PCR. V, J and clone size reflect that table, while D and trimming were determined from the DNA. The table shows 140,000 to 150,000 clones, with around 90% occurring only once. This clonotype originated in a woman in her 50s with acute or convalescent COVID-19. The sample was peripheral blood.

The DNA for the CDR3 is TGCGCCAGCAGACCCGGGACAGGTAAAGAGACCCAGTACTTC. It codes for CASRPGTGKETQYF. The chain has TRBV5-1 and TRBJ2-5; 8 bases are a match to TRBD1. The germline V gene has CDR1 SGHRS and CDR2 YFSETQ. Trimming removed 5 bases from V and 3 bases from J; junction bases left unmatched: 6. This CDR3 is 14 amino acids long.